These 26 T cell receptor beta chains came from one sample sequenced in a study of PD-L1 blockade in urothelial cancer. Produced via immunoSEQ multiplex PCR; TCRdb's table is partial and in-frame only. This repertoire shows 40,000 to 60,000 clones, 84% found once; its top ten account for approximately 2.9%. Sample time point: pretreatment peripheral blood. This sample comprised PBMCs, obtained around atezolizumab (anti-PD-L1) treatment. The receptors shown here come from a man between 70 and 80 years old with urothelial cancer.

V gene TRBV4-1 combines with J gene TRBJ1-5; possible D gene TRBD1, 6 bases. Deletions cut 1 base from V and 7 bases from J, with 17 bases between. This CDR3 has 16 amino acids. Per germline, CDR1 MGHRA and CDR2 YSYEKL. CDR3 protein: CASSQGKTGRGQPQHF. The DNA for the CDR3 is TGCGCCAGCAGCCAAGGGAAGACAGGCCGAGGGCAGCCCCAGCATTTT.

The chain links TRBV27 to TRBJ2-7, with TRBD1 matching 7 bases. The CDR3 covers 14 residues. Germline V gene sequence: CDR1 MNHEY, CDR2 SMNVEV (reference sequence). Trimming cost V 2 bases and J 5 bases; bases outside gene matches: 6. The CDR3 nucleotides read TGTGCCAGCAGTTTAGAACAGGGGTCCCACGAGCAGTACTTC. This encodes CASSLEQGSHEQYF.

The chain couples TRBV28 to TRBJ2-6, with TRBD2 as a possible D gene (6 bases). V dropped 5 bases and J dropped 0 bases, with 8 bases sitting between them. Germline CDR1 reads MDHEN; CDR2 reads SYDVKM. The CDR3 covers 15 residues. CDR3 sequence reads: CASSRRDSGANVLTF. The CDR3 nucleotides read TGTGCCAGCAGTCGGCGGGACTCTGGGGCCAACGTCCTGACTTTC. The variable domain in full, with the rest retrieved from reference TRBV28 and TRBJ2-6, is DVKVTQSSRYLVKRTGEKVFLECVQDMDHENMFWYRQDPGLGLRLIYFSYDVKMKEKGDIPEGYSVSREKKERFSLILESASTNQTSMYLCASSRRDSGANVLTFGAGSRLTVL.

The chain is built from TRBV9 and TRBJ2-5; perhaps TRBD1 as D (5 bases). V was trimmed by 0 bases and J by 2 bases, leaving 8 bases between them. The CDR3 spans 14 residues. CDR1 SGDLS and CDR2 YYNGEE come from the germline V gene. CDR3 nucleotides: TGTGCCAGCAGCGTAGGTTGGACACAAGAGACCCAGTACTTC. Amino acid sequence: CASSVGWTQETQYF.

This chain connects TRBV7-2 to TRBJ2-5, with no clear D. With 5 bases removed from V and 4 bases from J, the gap between germline ends came to 14 bases. Germline CDR1 SGHTA, CDR2 FQGNSA. The CDR3 is made up of 14 amino acids. CDR3 sequence (DNA): TGTGCCAGCAGCCCAGGCTGGGTTGGAGAGACCCAGTACTTC. The encoded protein is CASSPGWVGETQYF. Complete variable domain (other parts from reference TRBV7-2 and TRBJ2-5): GAGVSQSPSNKVTEKGKDVELRCDPISGHTALYWYRQSLGQGLEFLIYFQGNSAPDKSGLPSDRFSAERTGGSVSTLTIQRTQQEDSAVYLCASSPGWVGETQYFGPGTRLLVL.

V gene TRBV18 combines with J gene TRBJ2-1; TRBD2 is a possible D gene (6 bases). V lost 5 bases and J lost 9, with 11 bases in between. The CDR3 contains 12 residues. Germline loops: CDR1 KGHSH, CDR2 LQKENI. The chain's CDR3 is CASSRRGGEQFF. In DNA, the CDR3 is TGTGCCAGCTCAAGGAGGGGTGGTGAGCAGTTCTTC.

V is TRBV6-6 and J is TRBJ1-1; 7 bases are a match to TRBD1. Germline-derived CDR1 and CDR2 are MNHNY and SVGAGI (reference sequence). The trim removed 4 bases at V and 0 bases at J, leaving 2 bases unmatched. The CDR3 extends over 14 amino acids. The CDR3: CASSLQGMNTEAFF. The CDR3 DNA reads as TGTGCCAGCAGTTTACAGGGGATGAACACTGAAGCTTTCTTT.

The chain uses TRBV5-6 and TRBJ2-4; maybe TRBD1 (5 bases). The V gene's germline CDR1 is SGHDT and CDR2 YYEEEE. This CDR3 comprises 15 residues. V was shortened by 1 base and J by 0 bases, with 8 bases between the two germline ends. The CDR3 here is CASSLRGLAKNIQYF. In nucleotides, the CDR3 is TGTGCCAGCAGCTTGAGGGGTCTAGCCAAAAACATTCAGTACTTC.

The chain combines TRBV2 with TRBJ2-5; D may be TRBD1 (5 bases). The germline V gene has CDR1 SNHLY and CDR2 FYNNEI. This CDR3 has 15 residues. V was cut by 0 bases and J by 5 bases, with 13 bases left in between. The CDR3 region has the DNA TGTGCCAGCAGTGAAGCTGGGGCCGTACAGGAGACCCAGTACTTC. The encoded protein is CASSEAGAVQETQYF.

V is TRBV2 and J is TRBJ1-1, with D unclear. The V gene lost 3 bases and the J gene lost 10 bases, with 9 bases spanning the gap. The germline V gene encodes CDR1 SNHLY and CDR2 FYNNEI. This CDR3 has 11 residues. CDR3 sequence reads: CASSEPFGAFF. The CDR3 DNA is TGTGCCAGCAGTGAGCCATTCGGAGCTTTCTTT.

This rearrangement joins TRBV5-1 to TRBJ1-1; D is unclear. V lost 6 bases, J lost 1 base, and 16 bases lay in between. Per the germline V gene, CDR1 is SGHRS and CDR2 is YFSETQ. The CDR3 sequence is 15 residues long. DNA of the CDR3: TGCGCCAGCATGACTCACGAATTCCAGAACACTGAAGCTTTCTTT. Protein sequence: CASMTHEFQNTEAFF. The full variable domain, in which reference TRBV5-1 and TRBJ1-1 provide the parts outside the CDR3, is KAGVTQTPRYLIKTRGQQVTLSCSPISGHRSVSWYQQTPGQGLQFLFEYFSETQRNKGNFPGRFSGRQFSNSRSEMNVSTLELGDSALYLCASMTHEFQNTEAFFGQGTRLTVV.

The chain recombines TRBV11-3 with TRBJ1-1, with 7 bases fitting TRBD1. CDR3 length: 13 amino acids. J was trimmed by 6 bases and V by 5 bases; bases with no gene match: 6. Germline V gene data show CDR1 as SGHNT and CDR2 as YENEEA. CDR3 nucleotide sequence: TGTGCCAGCAGCCTCACCAGGGGGGCTGAAGCTTTCTTT. This codes for CASSLTRGAEAFF.

The rearrangement links TRBV30 to TRBJ2-7, with 9 nucleotides matching TRBD1. The CDR3 is 14 residues long. Looked up from germline, CDR1 is GTSNPN and CDR2 is SVGIG (reference sequence). V was pared by 0 bases and J by 5 bases, with 5 bases of the junction left unmatched. CDR3 in amino acids: CAWSVRTGVHEQYF. The DNA for the CDR3 is TGTGCCTGGAGTGTGAGGACAGGGGTCCACGAGCAGTACTTC. Together with reference TRBV30 and TRBJ2-7, the CDR3 gives the full variable domain: SQTIHQWPATLVQPVGSPLSLECTVEGTSNPNLYWYRQAAGRGLQLLFYSVGIGQISSEVPQNLSASRPQDRQFILSSKKLLLSDSGFYLCAWSVRTGVHEQYFGPGTRLTVT.

The chain combines TRBV18 with TRBJ2-2; 10 bases match TRBD2. The CDR3 runs to 16 residues. Germline CDR1 reads KGHSH; CDR2 reads LQKENI. V was pared by 3 bases and J by 2 bases, with 3 bases of the junction left unmatched. This chain's CDR3 is CASSPGLAVNTGELFF. The CDR3, as DNA: TGTGCCAGCTCACCTGGACTAGCGGTCAACACCGGGGAGCTGTTTTTT.

The CDR3 nucleotides are TGTGCCAGCAGCGCCGGGACTCTCATTTCATCCACAGATACGCAGTATTTT. This translates into CASSAGTLISSTDTQYF. This chain uses TRBV5-4 with TRBJ2-3; maybe TRBD2 (6 bases). Germline V CDR1 and CDR2: SGHNT, YYREEE (reference sequence). Trimming took off 4 bases at V and 2 bases at J, with 20 bases between the two ends. The CDR3 runs to 17 residues.

This clone was detected only a few times. CDR3 nucleotide sequence: TGTGCCAGCAAGTCGGGAGTGTACACAGATACGCAGTATTTT. Its protein product is CASKSGVYTDTQYF. This chain uses TRBV6-1 with TRBJ2-3, with D maybe TRBD2 (6 bases). There are 14 residues in the CDR3. Trimming removed 7 bases from V and 2 bases from J, with 13 bases in between. CDR1 and CDR2 from the germline V gene are MNHNS and SASEGT.

The chain is built from TRBV7-3 and TRBJ2-3; TRBD2 agrees at 10 bases. V lost 8 bases and J lost 7; bases outside the gene matches: 9. The germline V gene has CDR1 SGHTA and CDR2 FQGTGA. CDR3 size: 14 residues. The chain's CDR3 is CASGSGGVGNTQYF. CDR3 DNA sequence: TGTGCCAGCGGAAGCGGGGGGGTGGGAAATACGCAGTATTTT. The full variable domain, with the rest looked up from reference TRBV7-3 and TRBJ2-3, is GAGVSQTPSNKVTEKGKYVELRCDPISGHTALYWYRQSLGQGPEFLIYFQGTGAADDSGLPNDRFFAVRPEGSVSTLKIQRTERGDSAVYLCASGSGGVGNTQYFGPGTRLTVL.

The rearrangement joins TRBV5-5 to TRBJ1-3, with TRBD1 matching 9 bases. The junction had 8 bases not matched to a gene; V was cut back by 4 bases and J by 3 bases. Germline assignment: CDR1 SGHKS and CDR2 YYEKEE (reference sequence). The CDR3 is 16 amino acids. Written as DNA, the CDR3 is TGTGCCAGCAGCATGGGACAGGGTTCTTTTGGAAACACCATATATTTT. Translation gives CASSMGQGSFGNTIYF.

This rearrangement joins TRBV18 to TRBJ1-6; possible D gene TRBD1, 6 bases. V was cut by 3 bases and J by 5 bases, with 17 bases left in between. Germline values: CDR1 KGHSH, CDR2 LQKENI. The CDR3 spans 17 residues. The CDR3 sequence is CASSPNTGKADNSPLHF. In DNA, the CDR3 is TGTGCCAGCTCACCTAACACAGGGAAGGCGGATAATTCACCCCTCCACTTT.

This chain uses TRBV7-6 with TRBJ2-1, with D tentatively TRBD2 (6 bases). The CDR3 runs to 12 residues. CDR1 is SGHVS, CDR2 FNYEAQ, per germline. Trimming took off 7 bases at V and 7 bases at J, with 11 bases between the two ends. The CDR3 DNA sequence: TGTGCCAGCAAAGGCGGGACTAATGAGCAGTTCTTC. This gives the protein CASKGGTNEQFF.

The V call is TRBV9, the J call TRBJ2-1; TRBD1 agrees at 11 bases. Per the germline V gene, CDR1 is SGDLS and CDR2 is YYNGEE. The CDR3 totals 16 residues. With V trimmed by 2 bases and J by 6 bases, 7 bases remained unmatched. CDR3 coding DNA: TGTGCCAGCAGCGTCGAACCGGGACAGGGGGGCAATGAGCAGTTCTTC. Protein: CASSVEPGQGGNEQFF.

This chain links TRBV29-1 with TRBJ2-5, with 7 positions matching TRBD1. This CDR3 contains 14 residues. The ends lost 0 bases at V and 4 bases at J; junction bases unmatched: 5. CDR1 SQVTM and CDR2 ANQGSEA come from the germline V gene. CDR3 DNA: TGCAGCGTTGAAGACCGACAGGGTGTAGAGACCCAGTACTTC. Translated: CSVEDRQGVETQYF.

This clone is a singleton in its sample. The V gene is TRBV2, the J gene TRBJ1-1; 10 bases match TRBD1. Per germline, CDR1 SNHLY and CDR2 FYNNEI. CDR3 length: 15 residues. With 2 bases clipped from V and 8 bases from J, the junction kept 8 bases outside the gene matches. CDR3: CASSEKDRGGGEAFF. The CDR3 DNA sequence: TGTGCCAGCAGTGAAAAGGACAGGGGGGGCGGCGAAGCTTTCTTT.

The rearrangement links TRBV7-9 to TRBJ1-2, with 8 bases lining up with TRBD1. The CDR3 runs 14 residues. Germline trimming cut 5 bases from V and 4 bases from J; bases unmatched to any gene: 6. From germline, CDR1 is SEHNR and CDR2 FQNEAQ (reference sequence). In DNA form, the CDR3 reads TGTGCCAGCAGCCTTGGACAGGGCCCCTATGGCTACACCTTC. It translates to CASSLGQGPYGYTF.

This clone appeared once. V usage is TRBV7-2 and J usage is TRBJ1-6; D not certain. Between the trimmed V and J ends, which lost 1 base and 7 bases, there was a span of 11 bases. The CDR3 extends over 15 amino acids. Per germline, CDR1 SGHTA and CDR2 FQGNSA. CDR3 in DNA: TGTGCCAGCAGCTTAGGGTCAGGTACCAATTCACCCCTCCACTTT. It is translated as CASSLGSGTNSPLHF.

The rearrangement joins TRBV19 to TRBJ1-1; 7 bases match TRBD1. CDR1 LNHDA and CDR2 SQIVND come from the germline V gene (reference sequence). This CDR3 has 16 amino acids. V gave up 4 bases and J gave up 3 bases; unmatched junction bases: 11. The CDR3, as DNA: TGTGCCAGTAGTACCGTCTTAACAGGGGAATACACTGAAGCTTTCTTT. Translation: CASSTVLTGEYTEAFF. Together with reference TRBV19 and TRBJ1-1, the CDR3 gives the full variable domain: DGGITQSPKYLFRKEGQNVTLSCEQNLNHDAMYWYRQDPGQGLRLIYYSQIVNDFQKGDIAEGYSVSREKKESFPLTVTSAQKNPTAFYLCASSTVLTGEYTEAFFGQGTRLTVV.